These 5 T cell receptor beta chains came from one sample sequenced in a study of cytomegalovirus exposure and HLA in healthy donors. Primers: 60 Vbeta forward and 13 Jbeta reverse. TCRdb's table, derived via immunoSEQ multiplex PCR, lists solely in-frame clones and lacks some. In the table there are 150,000 to 200,000 clones, approximately 80% of which are singletons. The specimen was PBMCs. These receptors all come from a woman aged 18-29 years in good health and CMV-seronegative.

CDR3 coding DNA: TGTGCCTGGAGTGTGGCGCAGACTTGGCGGCAGTACTTC. This gives the protein CAWSVAQTWRQYF. V usage is TRBV30 and J usage is TRBJ2-7; D remains ambiguous. From germline, CDR1 is GTSNPN and CDR2 SVGIG (reference sequence). The CDR3 length is 13 residues. V lost 0 bases to trimming and J lost 9 bases, with 15 bases between them.

The CDR3 region is CASSYSGVGNSPLHF. The CDR3 bases are TGTGCCAGCAGTTACTCCGGGGTTGGGAATTCACCCCTCCACTTT. The chain couples TRBV6-5 to TRBJ1-6; the D is unclear. CDR3 length: 15 amino acids. V was cut by 0 bases and J by 7 bases, with 10 bases left in between. The germline V gene encodes CDR1 MNHEY and CDR2 SVGAGI.

This clone showed up just once. The chain employs TRBV29-1 and TRBJ2-1; TRBD2 aligns across 8 bases. The CDR3 is made up of 17 amino acids. Germline loops: CDR1 SQVTM, CDR2 ANQGSEA. V lost 4 bases to trimming and J lost 4 bases; unmatched junction nucleotides: 15. The chain's CDR3 is CSVGGSLTSGGYNEQFF. The CDR3 DNA reads as TGCAGCGTTGGGGGATCCCTTACTAGCGGAGGTTACAATGAGCAGTTCTTC.

Regarding this clone: This CDR3 is also generated by other DNA sequences in the sample. V and J are TRBV5-1 and TRBJ2-3; no reliable D call. The CDR3 contains 14 residues. Per germline, CDR1 SGHRS and CDR2 YFSETQ. Trimming took 0 bases from V and 3 from J, leaving 8 bases between them. The CDR3 loop reads CASSLARETDTQYF. CDR3 DNA: TGCGCCAGCAGCTTGGCCCGAGAAACAGATACGCAGTATTTT. The whole variable domain, remainder taken from reference TRBV5-1 and TRBJ2-3, is KAGVTQTPRYLIKTRGQQVTLSCSPISGHRSVSWYQQTPGQGLQFLFEYFSETQRNKGNFPGRFSGRQFSNSRSEMNVSTLELGDSALYLCASSLARETDTQYFGPGTRLTVL.

This CDR3 reads CASRPWQGGTEAFF. CDR3 bases: TGTGCCAGCAGACCCTGGCAGGGAGGGACTGAAGCTTTCTTT. The chain joins TRBV6-5 to TRBJ1-1; perhaps TRBD1 as D (5 bases). The CDR3 is 14 amino acids. The germline V gene encodes CDR1 MNHEY and CDR2 SVGAGI. V lost 6 bases and J lost 5, with 16 bases in between.